The sequence of this TCR beta chain was determined in a study of beta chain features in type 1 diabetes. V was pared by 3 bases and J by 6 bases, with 3 bases of the junction left unmatched. Germline-derived CDR1 and CDR2 are GTSNPN and SVGIG (reference sequence). The CDR3 loop spans 13 amino acids. Expressed TCRB transcripts were sequenced after all isolated RNA was converted to cDNA. Using immunoSEQ multiplex PCR, the repertoire was profiled, and TCRdb retains in-frame clones only, with some absent. The data hold 250,000 to 350,000 clones, with approximately 11% observed a single time. This chain uses TRBV30 with TRBJ2-1, with 9 bases aligning to TRBD2. The sequencing input was naive CD4+ T cells from blood. The sequence was obtained from a woman aged 25 to 39 in good health. The CDR3 spells CAWRREGPNEQFF. CDR3 sequence (DNA): TGTGCCTGGAGGCGGGAGGGCCCCAATGAGCAGTTCTTC.